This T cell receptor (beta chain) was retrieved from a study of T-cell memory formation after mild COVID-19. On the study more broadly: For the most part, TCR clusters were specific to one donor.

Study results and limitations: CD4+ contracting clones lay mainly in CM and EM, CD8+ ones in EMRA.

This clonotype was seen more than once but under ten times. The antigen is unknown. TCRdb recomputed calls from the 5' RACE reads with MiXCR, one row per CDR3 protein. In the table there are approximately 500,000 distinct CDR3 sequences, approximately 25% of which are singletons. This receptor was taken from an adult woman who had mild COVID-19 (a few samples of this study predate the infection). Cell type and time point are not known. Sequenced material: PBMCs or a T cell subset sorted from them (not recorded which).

CDR3 in amino acids: CSVGTGRNIQYF. CDR3 nucleotides: TGCAGCGTTGGAACAGGGAGAAACATTCAGTACTTC. V usage is TRBV29-1 and J usage is TRBJ2-4; tentatively, D is TRBD1 (6 bases). CDR1 is SQVTM, CDR2 ANQGSEA, per germline. Trimming left V 4 bases short and J 6 bases short, with 10 bases between. CDR3 length: 12 amino acids.